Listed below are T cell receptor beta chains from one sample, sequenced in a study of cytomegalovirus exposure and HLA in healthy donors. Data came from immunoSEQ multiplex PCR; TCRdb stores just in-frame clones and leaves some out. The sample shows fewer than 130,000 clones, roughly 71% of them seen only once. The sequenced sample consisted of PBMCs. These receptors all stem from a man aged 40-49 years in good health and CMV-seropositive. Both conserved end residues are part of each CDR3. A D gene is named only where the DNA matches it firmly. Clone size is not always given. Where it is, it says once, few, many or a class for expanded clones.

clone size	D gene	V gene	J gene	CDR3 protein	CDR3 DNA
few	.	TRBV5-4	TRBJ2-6	CASSFSYSGANVLTF	TGTGCCAGCAGCTTTAGTTACTCTGGGGCCAACGTCCTGACTTTC
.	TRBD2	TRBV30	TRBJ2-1	CAWTSGRNEQFF	TGTGCCTGGACTAGCGGGAGAAATGAGCAGTTCTTC
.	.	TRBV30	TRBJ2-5	CAWSTKRAGVASRETQYF	TGTGCCTGGAGTACTAAACGGGCCGGGGTGGCGTCAAGGGAGACCCAGTACTTC
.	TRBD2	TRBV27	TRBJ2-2	CASSPWTSGRTGELFF	TGTGCCAGCAGTCCGTGGACTAGCGGGAGAACCGGGGAGCTGTTTTTT
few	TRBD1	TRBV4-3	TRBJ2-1	CASSQEEGQGYNEQFF	TGCGCCAGCAGCCAAGAAGAGGGACAGGGCTACAATGAGCAGTTCTTC
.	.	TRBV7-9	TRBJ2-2	CASSSSRNTGELFF	TGTGCCAGCAGCTCCTCCAGGAACACCGGGGAGCTGTTTTTT
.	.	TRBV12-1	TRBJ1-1	CASSFDDSTVGPVAGFF	TGTGCCAGCAGCTTTGATGATTCCACAGTCGGCCCGGTGGCGGGGTTCTTT
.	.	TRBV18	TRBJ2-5	CASSPLQNQETQYF	TGTGCCAGCTCACCACTACAGAACCAAGAGACCCAGTACTTC
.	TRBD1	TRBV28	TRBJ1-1	CASSWLTGVNTEAFF	TGTGCCAGCAGTTGGCTGACAGGGGTTAACACTGAAGCTTTCTTT
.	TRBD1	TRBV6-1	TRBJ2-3	CASSEFTGTGTDTQYF	TGTGCCAGCAGTGAATTTACCGGGACAGGGACAGATACGCAGTATTTT
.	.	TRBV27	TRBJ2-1	CASSLRTDSYNEQFF	TGTGCCAGCAGTCTCAGGACAGACTCCTACAATGAGCAGTTCTTC
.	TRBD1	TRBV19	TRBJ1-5	CASRWGQGHQPQHF	TGTGCCAGTAGATGGGGACAGGGGCATCAGCCCCAGCATTTT
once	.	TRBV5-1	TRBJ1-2	CASSFFEQGNYGYTF	TGCGCCAGCAGCTTCTTCGAGCAGGGTAACTATGGCTACACCTTC
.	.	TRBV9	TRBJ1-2	CASSVAGFYGYTF	TGTGCCAGCAGCGTAGCAGGGTTCTATGGCTACACCTTC
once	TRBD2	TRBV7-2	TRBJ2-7	CASSLDPGREPYEQYF	TGTGCCAGCAGCTTAGATCCCGGGCGGGAGCCCTACGAGCAGTACTTC
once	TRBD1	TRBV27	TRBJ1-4	CASSYRGTGQEKLFF	TGTGCCAGCAGTTACCGGGGGACAGGGCAAGAAAAACTGTTTTTT
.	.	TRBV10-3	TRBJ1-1	CAISESELRNTEAFF	TGTGCCATCAGTGAGTCAGAACTTAGGAACACTGAAGCTTTCTTT
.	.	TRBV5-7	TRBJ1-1	CASSPPMEGIMNTEAFF	TGTGCCAGCAGCCCTCCAATGGAGGGAATCATGAACACTGAAGCTTTCTTT
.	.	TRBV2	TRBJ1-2	CASWEGSGNYGYTF	TGTGCCAGCTGGGAAGGCTCCGGTAACTATGGCTACACCTTC
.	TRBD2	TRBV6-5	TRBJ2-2	CASTLAGRDTGELFF	TGTGCCAGCACTCTAGCGGGAAGGGACACCGGGGAGCTGTTTTTT
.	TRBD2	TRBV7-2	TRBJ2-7	CASSVTSGPRDEQYF	TGTGCCAGCAGCGTTACTAGCGGTCCCAGGGACGAGCAGTACTTC
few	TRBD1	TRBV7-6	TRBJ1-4	CASSVTGGLEKLFF	TGTGCCAGCAGCGTTACAGGGGGTCTTGAAAAACTGTTTTTT
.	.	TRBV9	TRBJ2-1	CASSAQGGDEQFF	TGTGCCAGCAGCGCCCAGGGCGGGGATGAGCAGTTCTTC
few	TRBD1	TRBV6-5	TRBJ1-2	CASSLGQGSNYGYTF	TGTGCCAGCAGTCTCGGACAGGGCTCTAACTATGGCTACACCTTC
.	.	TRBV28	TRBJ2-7	CATQGNFPYEQYF	TGTGCCACCCAGGGAAATTTCCCCTACGAGCAGTACTTC
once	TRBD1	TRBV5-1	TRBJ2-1	CASSPGTGGAYNEQFF	TGCGCCAGCAGCCCAGGGACAGGGGGCGCCTACAATGAGCAGTTCTTC
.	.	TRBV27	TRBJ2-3	CASSVPYTDTQYF	TGTGCCAGCAGTGTCCCTTACACAGATACGCAGTATTTT
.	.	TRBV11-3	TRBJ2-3	CASSPGAGTDTQYF	TGTGCCAGCAGCCCGGGAGCGGGTACAGATACGCAGTATTTT
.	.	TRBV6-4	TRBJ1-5	CASSAGLGNQPQHF	TGTGCCAGCAGTGCGGGACTGGGCAATCAGCCCCAGCATTTT
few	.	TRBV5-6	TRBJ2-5	CASSWGGGGQETQYF	TGTGCCAGCAGCTGGGGGGGAGGGGGACAAGAGACCCAGTACTTC
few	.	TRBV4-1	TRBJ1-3	CASSQPGRLDTIYF	TGCGCCAGCAGCCAACCGGGAAGGTTGGACACCATATATTTT
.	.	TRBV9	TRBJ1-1	CASSVRWEGVTEAFF	TGTGCCAGCAGCGTAAGGTGGGAGGGGGTCACTGAAGCTTTCTTT
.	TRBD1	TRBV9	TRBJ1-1	CASSGRDRVNTEAFF	TGTGCCAGCAGCGGGAGGGACAGGGTGAACACTGAAGCTTTCTTT
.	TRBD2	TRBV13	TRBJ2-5	CASSVGLAGAETQYF	TGTGCCAGCAGCGTAGGACTAGCGGGAGCGGAGACCCAGTACTTC
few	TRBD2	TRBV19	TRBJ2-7	CASSIGVAGARSYEQYF	TGTGCCAGTAGTATAGGAGTAGCGGGAGCTAGGTCCTACGAGCAGTACTTC
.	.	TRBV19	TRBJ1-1	CASRLGTEAFF	TGTGCCAGTAGGCTAGGAACTGAAGCTTTCTTT
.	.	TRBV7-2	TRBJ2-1	CASSLVFISGDEQFF	TGTGCCAGCAGCTTAGTTTTTATTAGCGGCGATGAGCAGTTCTTC
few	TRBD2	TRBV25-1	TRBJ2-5	CASSEYNGLAGAETQYF	TGTGCCAGCAGTGAATATAACGGCCTAGCGGGAGCAGAGACCCAGTACTTC
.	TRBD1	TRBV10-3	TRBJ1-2	CATRDSDYGYTF	TGTGCCACCCGGGACAGTGACTATGGCTACACCTTC
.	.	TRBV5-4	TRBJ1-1	CASSLGGLMNTEAFF	TGTGCCAGCAGCTTGGGAGGGCTCATGAACACTGAAGCTTTCTTT
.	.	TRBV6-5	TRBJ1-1	CASSFRQLTEAFF	TGTGCCAGCAGTTTTCGACAGCTCACTGAAGCTTTCTTT
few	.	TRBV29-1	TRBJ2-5	CSVGEDSFETQYF	TGCAGCGTCGGCGAAGACAGTTTCGAGACCCAGTACTTC
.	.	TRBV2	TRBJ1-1	CASTERGYTEAFF	TGTGCCAGCACCGAACGCGGCTACACTGAAGCTTTCTTT
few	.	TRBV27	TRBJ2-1	CASSAQGSFNEQFF	TGTGCCAGTTCCGCCCAGGGGAGTTTCAATGAGCAGTTCTTC
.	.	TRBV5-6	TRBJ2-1	CASSARQSSYNEQFF	TGTGCCAGCAGCGCTAGACAGAGCTCCTACAATGAGCAGTTCTTC
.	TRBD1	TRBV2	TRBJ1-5	CASRETGADNQPQHF	TGTGCCAGCAGGGAGACAGGGGCGGACAATCAGCCCCAGCATTTT
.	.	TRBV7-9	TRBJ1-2	CASSLLGDGYTF	TGTGCCAGCAGCTTACTAGGGGATGGCTACACCTTC
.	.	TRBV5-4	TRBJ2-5	CASGATYEETQYF	TGTGCCAGCGGGGCTACGTATGAAGAGACCCAGTACTTC